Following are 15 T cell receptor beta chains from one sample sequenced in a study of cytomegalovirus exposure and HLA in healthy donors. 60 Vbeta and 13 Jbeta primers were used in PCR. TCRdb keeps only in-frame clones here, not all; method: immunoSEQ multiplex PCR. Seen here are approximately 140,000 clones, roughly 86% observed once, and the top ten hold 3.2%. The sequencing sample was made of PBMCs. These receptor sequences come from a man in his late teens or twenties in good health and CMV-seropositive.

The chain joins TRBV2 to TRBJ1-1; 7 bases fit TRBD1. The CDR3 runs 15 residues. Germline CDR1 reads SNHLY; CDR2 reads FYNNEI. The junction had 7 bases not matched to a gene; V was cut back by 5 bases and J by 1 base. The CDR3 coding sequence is TGTGCCAGCAGTTCGGACAGGCAGTCGAACACTGAAGCTTTCTTT. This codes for CASSSDRQSNTEAFF.

CDR3 DNA sequence: TGCGCCAGCACCACCACAGGGAACACTGAAGCTTTCTTT. Translating it yields CASTTTGNTEAFF. The chain joins TRBV5-1 to TRBJ1-1, with D maybe TRBD1 (5 bases). Per germline, CDR1 SGHRS and CDR2 YFSETQ. The CDR3 runs 13 residues. V was shortened by 6 bases and J by 1 base, with 10 bases between the two germline ends.

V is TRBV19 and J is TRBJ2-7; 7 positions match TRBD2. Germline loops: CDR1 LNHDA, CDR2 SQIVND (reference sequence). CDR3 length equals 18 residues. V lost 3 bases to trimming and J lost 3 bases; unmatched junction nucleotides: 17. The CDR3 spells CASSMGLSFEYEDYEQYF. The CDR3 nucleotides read TGTGCCAGTAGTATGGGACTAAGCTTCGAGTACGAGGACTACGAGCAGTACTTC.

The chain's CDR3 is CASSADRRGAYEQYF. As DNA, the CDR3 is TGTGCCAGCTCCGCCGATCGGCGGGGGGCCTACGAGCAGTACTTC. The chain carries TRBV18 and TRBJ2-7, with 8 bases matching TRBD2. The V and J ends lost 6 bases and 2 bases, in that order; junction bases with no gene match: 9. Germline CDR1 and CDR2: KGHSH and LQKENI. The CDR3 is 15 residues long.

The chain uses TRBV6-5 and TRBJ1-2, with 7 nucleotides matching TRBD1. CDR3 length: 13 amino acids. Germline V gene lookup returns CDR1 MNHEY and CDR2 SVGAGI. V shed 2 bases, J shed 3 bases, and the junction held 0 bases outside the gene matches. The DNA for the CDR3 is TGTGCCAGCAGTTACACAGGGGACTATGGCTACACCTTC. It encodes CASSYTGDYGYTF.

CDR3 nucleotide sequence: TGTGCCAGCAGTGAGGTACAGAACACCGGGGAGCTGTTTTTT. Its protein product is CASSEVQNTGELFF. This rearrangement joins TRBV6-1 to TRBJ2-2; no firm D call. CDR1 is MNHNS and CDR2 is SASEGT in the germline V gene. CDR3 size: 14 residues. Trimming cost V 3 bases and J 1 base, with 6 bases left between them.

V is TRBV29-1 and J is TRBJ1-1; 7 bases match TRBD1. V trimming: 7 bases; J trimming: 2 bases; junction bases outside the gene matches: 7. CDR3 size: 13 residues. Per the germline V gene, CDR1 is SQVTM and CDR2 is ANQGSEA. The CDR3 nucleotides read TGCAGCGGCTCGGGACAGCGAAACACTGAAGCTTTCTTT. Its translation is CSGSGQRNTEAFF. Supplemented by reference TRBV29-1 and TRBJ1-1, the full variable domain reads SAVISQKPSRDICQRGTSLTIQCQVDSQVTMMFWYRQQPGQSLTLIATANQGSEATYESGFVIDKFPISRPNLTFSTLTVSNMSPEDSSIYLCSGSGQRNTEAFFGQGTRLTVV.

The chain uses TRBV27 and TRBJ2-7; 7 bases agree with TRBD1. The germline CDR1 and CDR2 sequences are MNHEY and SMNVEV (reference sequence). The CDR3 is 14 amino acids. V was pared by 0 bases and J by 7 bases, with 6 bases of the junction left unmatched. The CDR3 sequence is CASSLSQGDPEQYF. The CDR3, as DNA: TGTGCCAGCAGTTTATCCCAGGGGGATCCGGAGCAGTACTTC.

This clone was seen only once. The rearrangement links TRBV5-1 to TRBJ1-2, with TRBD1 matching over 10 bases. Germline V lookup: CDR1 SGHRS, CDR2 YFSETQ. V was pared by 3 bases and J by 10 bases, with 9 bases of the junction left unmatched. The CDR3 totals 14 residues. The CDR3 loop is CASSWPGQGSDYTF. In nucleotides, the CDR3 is TGCGCCAGCAGCTGGCCGGGACAGGGGTCGGACTACACCTTC.

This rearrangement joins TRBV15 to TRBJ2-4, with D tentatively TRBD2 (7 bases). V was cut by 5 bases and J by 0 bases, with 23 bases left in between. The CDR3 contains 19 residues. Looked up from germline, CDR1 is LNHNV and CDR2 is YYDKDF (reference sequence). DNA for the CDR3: TGTGCCACCAGCCTCTCGTTAGGTGAGGGGGGGATAGCCAAAAACATTCAGTACTTC. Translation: CATSLSLGEGGIAKNIQYF.

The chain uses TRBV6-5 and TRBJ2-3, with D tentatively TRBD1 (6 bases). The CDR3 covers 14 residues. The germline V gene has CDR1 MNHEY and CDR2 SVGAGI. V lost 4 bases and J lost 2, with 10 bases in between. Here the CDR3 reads CASSSRGYTDTQYF. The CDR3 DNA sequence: TGTGCCAGCAGTTCCAGGGGTTACACAGATACGCAGTATTTT.

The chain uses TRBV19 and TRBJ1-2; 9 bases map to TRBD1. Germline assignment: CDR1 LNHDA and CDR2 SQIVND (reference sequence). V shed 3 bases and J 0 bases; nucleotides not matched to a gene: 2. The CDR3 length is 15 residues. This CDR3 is CASSIGQGTNYGYTF. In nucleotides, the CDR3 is TGTGCCAGTAGTATCGGACAGGGGACTAACTATGGCTACACCTTC. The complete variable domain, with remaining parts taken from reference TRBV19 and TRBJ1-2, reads DGGITQSPKYLFRKEGQNVTLSCEQNLNHDAMYWYRQDPGQGLRLIYYSQIVNDFQKGDIAEGYSVSREKKESFPLTVTSAQKNPTAFYLCASSIGQGTNYGYTFGSGTRLTVV.

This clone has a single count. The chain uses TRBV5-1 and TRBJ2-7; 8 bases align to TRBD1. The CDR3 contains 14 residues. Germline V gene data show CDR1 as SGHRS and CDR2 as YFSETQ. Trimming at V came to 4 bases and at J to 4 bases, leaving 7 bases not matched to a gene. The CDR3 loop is CASSRTGQLYEQYF. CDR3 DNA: TGCGCCAGCAGCAGGACAGGGCAACTTTACGAGCAGTACTTC.

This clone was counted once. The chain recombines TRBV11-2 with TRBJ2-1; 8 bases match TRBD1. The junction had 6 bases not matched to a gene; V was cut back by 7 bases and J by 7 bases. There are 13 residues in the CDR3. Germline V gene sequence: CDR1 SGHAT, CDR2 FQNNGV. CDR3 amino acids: CASTSQGENEQFF. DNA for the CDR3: TGTGCCAGCACCTCACAGGGGGAGAATGAGCAGTTCTTC.

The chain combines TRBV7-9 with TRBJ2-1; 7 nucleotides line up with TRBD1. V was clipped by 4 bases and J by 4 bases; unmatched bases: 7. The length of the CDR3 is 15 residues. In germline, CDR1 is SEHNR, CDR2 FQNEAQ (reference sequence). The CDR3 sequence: CASSSQGTPYNEQFF. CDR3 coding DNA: TGTGCCAGCAGCTCACAGGGGACCCCTTACAATGAGCAGTTCTTC.